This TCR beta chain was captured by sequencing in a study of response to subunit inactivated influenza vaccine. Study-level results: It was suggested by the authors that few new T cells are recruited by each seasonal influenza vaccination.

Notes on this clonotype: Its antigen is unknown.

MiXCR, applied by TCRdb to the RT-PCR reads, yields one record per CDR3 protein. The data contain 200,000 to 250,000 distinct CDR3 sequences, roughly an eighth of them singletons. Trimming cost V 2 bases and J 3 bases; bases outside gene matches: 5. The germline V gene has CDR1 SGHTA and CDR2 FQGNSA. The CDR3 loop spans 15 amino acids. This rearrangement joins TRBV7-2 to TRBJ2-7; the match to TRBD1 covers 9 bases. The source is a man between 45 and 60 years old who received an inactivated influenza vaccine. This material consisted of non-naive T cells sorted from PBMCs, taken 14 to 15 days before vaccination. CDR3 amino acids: CASSLLTGGGYEQYF. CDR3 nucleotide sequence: TGTGCCAGCAGCTTACTCACAGGGGGCGGCTACGAGCAGTACTTC.